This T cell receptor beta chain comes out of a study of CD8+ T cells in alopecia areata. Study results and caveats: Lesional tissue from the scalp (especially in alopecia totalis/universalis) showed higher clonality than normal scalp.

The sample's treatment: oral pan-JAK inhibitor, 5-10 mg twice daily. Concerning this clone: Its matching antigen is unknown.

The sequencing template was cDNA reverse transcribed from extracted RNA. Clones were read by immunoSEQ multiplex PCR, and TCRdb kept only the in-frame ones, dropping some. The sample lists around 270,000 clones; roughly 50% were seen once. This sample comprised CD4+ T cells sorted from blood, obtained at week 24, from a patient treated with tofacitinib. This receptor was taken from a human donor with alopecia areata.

The CDR3: CASSPGTLNTGELFF. CDR3 coding DNA: TGTGCCAGCAGCCCCGGGACCCTTAACACCGGGGAGCTGTTTTTT. The chain links TRBV4-2 to TRBJ2-2; D possibly matches TRBD1 or TRBD2 (5 bases each). CDR1 and CDR2 from the germline V gene are LGHNA and YNFKEQ. V was clipped by 4 bases and J by 2 bases, with 11 bases between them. The CDR3 runs to 15 residues.